This TCR beta chain was obtained from a study of T-cell reconstitution after alpha-beta-depleted transplantation in children. Study-wide points: In patients about two months after transplant, alpha-beta T cells reportedly arose from several hundred expanded graft clones. Fresh T-cell production supplied most of the T-cell counts and diversity seen one year after transplant.

Unique molecular identifiers were incorporated during preparation of the TCRbeta library. TCRdb re-called the PCR reads through MiXCR, storing one row per CDR3 protein. The profile covers hundreds of thousands of distinct CDR3 sequences, with approximately 12% appearing a single time and 2% to 2.5% taken by the ten largest. CDR1 and CDR2 from the germline V gene are SGHVS and FQNEAQ. V gave up 6 bases and J gave up 6 bases, with 13 bases separating them. The CDR3 runs to 13 residues. This clonotype was observed a handful of times. What it binds is not known. The TCR sequence derives from a male patient under 18 who had a stem cell transplant for acute myeloid leukemia, so the T cells may come from the graft donor. The rearrangement joins TRBV7-8 to TRBJ2-3; a possible D gene is TRBD1 (5 bases). The sequencing here drew on PBMCs, mostly from graft donor cells, taken 360 days after TCRalphabeta/CD19-depleted stem cell transplant. CDR3 loop: CASRQQARDTQYF. The CDR3 DNA follows: TGTGCCAGCAGACAACAGGCCCGGGATACGCAGTATTTT.